These 8 T cell receptor beta chains came from one sample sequenced in a study of monozygotic twins with inflammatory bowel disease. Each CDR3 protein gets one entry in TCRdb, which reprocessed the 5' RACE reads and gives no DNA. This repertoire includes 95,000 to 110,000 distinct CDR3 sequences. Sequenced input: blood. Receptors originate from a human donor with ulcerative colitis or Crohn's disease, or a healthy co-twin of an affected twin (not recorded which).

The J gene is TRBJ2-5, the V gene TRBV7-9; TCRdb gives TRBD1 as the D gene, but with no DNA this cannot be confirmed. CDR3 length: 14 amino acids. Germline V gene data show CDR1 as SEHNR and CDR2 as FQNEAQ (reference sequence). The CDR3 sequence: CASSAGHIQETQYF.

The chain employs TRBV18 and TRBJ1-1. From germline, CDR1 is KGHSH and CDR2 LQKENI. The CDR3 covers 13 residues. The CDR3 loop is CASSPIRDTEAFF.

The genes are TRBV5-1 and TRBJ2-3. The V gene's germline CDR1 is SGHRS and CDR2 YFSETQ. The CDR3 has 13 residues. CDR3 loop: CASSGRMTDTQYF. Together with reference TRBV5-1 and TRBJ2-3, the CDR3 gives the full variable domain: KAGVTQTPRYLIKTRGQQVTLSCSPISGHRSVSWYQQTPGQGLQFLFEYFSETQRNKGNFPGRFSGRQFSNSRSEMNVSTLELGDSALYLCASSGRMTDTQYFGPGTRLTVL.

This sequence joins TRBV5-1 and TRBJ1-2; TCRdb returns TRBD1, unconfirmable since there is no DNA. The CDR3 consists of 15 residues. CDR1 is SGHRS and CDR2 is YFSETQ in the germline V gene. The CDR3 reads CASSQPGASNYGYTF.

The rearrangement links TRBV29-1 to TRBJ2-3. Germline loops: CDR1 SQVTM, CDR2 ANQGSEA. The CDR3 has 13 amino acids. The CDR3 loop reads CSVEVRRTDTQYF.

J is TRBJ2-1 and V is TRBV5-1; as DNA is missing, the TRBD1 call by TCRdb cannot be tested. The germline V gene encodes CDR1 SGHRS and CDR2 YFSETQ. The CDR3 extends over 16 amino acids. Here the CDR3 reads CASTLGGRIFYNEQFF.

The J gene is TRBJ2-1, the V gene TRBV5-6; TCRdb's D call of TRBD1 is untestable without DNA. This CDR3 comprises 14 residues. CDR1 is SGHDT, CDR2 YYEEEE, per germline. The CDR3 spells CASSEGQGYNEQFF. Full variable domain (rest looked up from reference TRBV5-6 and TRBJ2-1): DAGVTQSPTHLIKTRGQQVTLRCSPKSGHDTVSWYQQALGQGPQFIFQYYEEEERQRGNFPDRFSGHQFPNYSSELNVNALLLGDSALYLCASSEGQGYNEQFFGPGTRLTVL.

J is TRBJ2-1 and V is TRBV24-1; the D gene TCRdb calls, TRBD2, cannot be checked with no DNA. The CDR3 runs to 18 residues. CDR1 KGHDR and CDR2 SFDVKD come from the germline V gene. The CDR3 sequence is CATSDPIPSGRGYNEQFF.